Shown below are 31 T cell receptor beta chains from a single sample sequenced in a study of immune heterogeneity within non-small cell lung tumors. Template material comprised bulk tumor genomic DNA at 600 ng per sample. During surgery, several far-apart biopsies were obtained from every primary tumor. Newly diagnosed with untreated non-small cell lung cancer, the patients underwent curative surgery. Multiplex PCR amplified the TCR beta CDR3 region. Its first round ran for nine to eleven cycles with 32 V and 13 J primers. TCRdb re-called the multiplex PCR reads with MiXCR, one entry per CDR3 protein. The data show some 15,000 distinct CDR3 sequences, with approximately 30% seen just once and about 15% held by the top ten. Sequenced material: lung tumor tissue. The origin of the receptors is a woman aged 45-65 years with non-small cell lung cancer.

The chain recombines TRBV15 with TRBJ2-5, with a tentative D call TRBD1 (6 bases). V lost 0 bases and J lost 5, with 16 bases in between. The CDR3 contains 16 residues. CDR1 is LNHNV, CDR2 YYDKDF, per germline (reference sequence). CDR3 nucleotide sequence: TGTGCCACCAGCAGAGACCCTGGCATGAGGGGGGAGACCCAGTACTTC. Translating it yields CATSRDPGMRGETQYF.

This clonotype has a count of ten or more. This chain links TRBV19 with TRBJ2-2, with TRBD2 matching over 9 bases. V lost 6 bases to trimming and J lost 5 bases; unmatched junction nucleotides: 19. CDR1 LNHDA and CDR2 SQIVND come from the germline V gene (reference sequence). The CDR3 runs 19 residues. In DNA, the CDR3 is TGTGCCAGTAGCCGCGGCTTAATTGCTAGCGGGGTGGGAACCGGGGAGCTGTTTTTT. It codes for CASSRGLIASGVGTGELFF.

The chain recombines TRBV19 with TRBJ2-2, with D perhaps assigned TRBD1 or TRBD2 (5 bases each). CDR1 is LNHDA, CDR2 SQIVND, per germline (reference sequence). The CDR3 has 17 amino acids. V shed 3 bases and J shed 0 bases, with 14 bases lying between them. Written as DNA, the CDR3 is TGTGCCAGTAGTATGGGGGTCCGGGGTGCGAACACCGGGGAGCTGTTTTTT. Translating it yields CASSMGVRGANTGELFF.

This clonotype was seen at least ten times. The chain has TRBV15 and TRBJ2-1; 12 positions match TRBD2. The J segment lost 7 bases and the V segment lost 5 bases, leaving 6 bases of the junction unmatched. Germline V gives CDR1 LNHNV, CDR2 YYDKDF (reference sequence). There are 15 residues in the CDR3. CDR3: CATSATSGSANEQFF. The CDR3 DNA reads TGTGCCACCAGCGCGACTAGCGGGAGTGCTAATGAGCAGTTCTTC.

This clonotype was counted many times. V is TRBV20-1 and J is TRBJ1-2, with TRBD1 matching 9 bases. Trimming at V came to 6 bases and at J to 8 bases, leaving 13 bases not matched to a gene. Germline CDR1 and CDR2: DFQATT and SNEGSKA (reference sequence). The CDR3 has 14 residues. For the CDR3, the DNA is TGCAGTGCCACGAAAACAGGGGGCGAGAGGGGCTACACCTTC. This translates into CSATKTGGERGYTF.

The sample holds one count of this clonotype. The chain links TRBV2 to TRBJ2-7; 7 bases line up with TRBD2. Unmatched junction bases numbered 5, after V lost 6 bases and J lost 3 bases. The CDR3 covers 13 residues. Germline V gives CDR1 SNHLY, CDR2 FYNNEI. The CDR3 DNA follows: TGTGCCAGCAGGGGGGGGGGGGGCTACGAGCAGTACTTC. This gives the protein CASRGGGGYEQYF.

This clonotype was observed a handful of times. This may be a read error, as it is one base from a much larger clone. The chain is built from TRBV2 and TRBJ1-4, with unresolved D. Germline CDR1 is SNHLY and CDR2 is FYNNEI. The CDR3 consists of 12 residues. CDR3 bases: TGTGTCAGCATGCTGGGATTCGAAAAACTGTTTTTT. Translating it yields CVSMLGFEKLFF.

In this sample, this clonotype turned up many times. V gene TRBV5-1 combines with J gene TRBJ2-3; D uncertain. There are 17 residues in the CDR3. Trimming removed 0 bases from V and 0 bases from J, with 14 bases in between. Germline V lookup: CDR1 SGHRS, CDR2 YFSETQ. The CDR3 reads CASSLVPPAASTDTQYF. CDR3 bases: TGCGCCAGCAGCTTGGTGCCTCCAGCAGCTAGCACAGATACGCAGTATTTT.

J is TRBJ2-4 and V is TRBV5-4; D uncertain. CDR3 size: 13 residues. The V and J ends lost 4 bases and 2 bases respectively, with 7 bases between them. The germline gives CDR1 SGHNT, CDR2 YYREEE (reference sequence). The chain's CDR3 is CASSPDSKNIQYF. CDR3 nucleotide sequence: TGTGCCAGCAGCCCGGATTCCAAAAACATTCAGTACTTC.

This clonotype is judged medium-sized. The gene calls are TRBV6-1 and TRBJ2-3; D gene unclear. This CDR3 has 15 residues. Trimming shortened V by 0 bases and J by 3 bases, and 10 bases separated the two germline ends. Germline lookup yields CDR1 MNHNS and CDR2 SASEGT. CDR3 protein: CASSEAPAATDTQYF. CDR3 in DNA: TGTGCCAGCAGTGAAGCGCCGGCCGCGACAGATACGCAGTATTTT.

This clonotype is judged medium-sized. The chain is built from TRBV6-2 or TRBV6-3 and TRBJ1-5, with D perhaps matching TRBD1 (5 bases). This CDR3 region has 15 residues. Trimming took off 7 bases at V and 0 bases at J, with 13 bases between the two ends. Germline CDR1 MNHEY, CDR2 SVGEGT. The CDR3 spells CASIPGGFSNQPQHF. The CDR3 nucleotides read TGTGCCAGCATCCCCGGGGGTTTTAGCAATCAGCCCCAGCATTTT.

This clonotype was seen repeatedly, ten times or more. V gene TRBV20-1 combines with J gene TRBJ1-6; D remains ambiguous. Trimming stripped 0 bases from V and 2 bases from J, with 8 bases between. This CDR3 is built from 15 residues. CDR1 and CDR2 from the germline V gene are DFQATT and SNEGSKA (reference sequence). CDR3 loop: CSARDITTYNSPLHF. CDR3 sequence (DNA): TGCAGTGCTAGAGACATTACTACCTATAATTCACCCCTCCACTTT.

The chain employs TRBV15 and TRBJ1-1; 7 nucleotides match TRBD1. This CDR3 spans 14 amino acids. V dropped 3 bases and J dropped 1; count of bases not matched to a gene: 2. Germline V lookup: CDR1 LNHNV, CDR2 YYDKDF (reference sequence). The CDR3 DNA sequence: TGTGCCACCAGCAGTGCAGGGGGGAACACTGAAGCTTTCTTT. It specifies CATSSAGGNTEAFF.

There are many counts of this clonotype. This sequence joins TRBV30 and TRBJ1-2; the match to TRBD1 covers 8 bases. CDR1 is GTSNPN, CDR2 SVGIG, per germline (reference sequence). V shed 6 bases and J 4 bases; nucleotides not matched to a gene: 4. This CDR3 region has 12 residues. In DNA, the CDR3 is TGTGCCTGCCGACAGGGGAGCTATGGCTACACCTTC. Encoded protein: CACRQGSYGYTF.

The rearrangement joins TRBV7-8 to TRBJ2-7, with 9 bases matching TRBD1. Trimming at V came to 4 bases and at J to 4 bases, leaving 8 bases not matched to a gene. Germline V gene data show CDR1 as SGHVS and CDR2 as FQNEAQ. CDR3 size: 15 residues. Here the CDR3 DNA reads TGTGCCAGCAGCTCCTCCGGGACAGGGAATTACGAGCAGTACTTC. Amino acids: CASSSSGTGNYEQYF.

The rearrangement uses TRBV6-4 and TRBJ2-2, with D possibly TRBD1 on 6 matching bases. V was trimmed by 7 bases and J by 3 bases, leaving 15 bases between them. The CDR3 is made up of 15 amino acids. Germline CDR1 is MRHNA and CDR2 is SNTAGT. The CDR3 coding sequence is TGTGCCAGCATCCGGACAGAGCAATACACCGGGGAGCTGTTTTTT. Its translation: CASIRTEQYTGELFF.

This clonotype was detected ten times or more. This chain uses TRBV7-9 with TRBJ1-3; no firm D call. There are 12 residues in the CDR3. CDR1 and CDR2 from the germline V gene are SEHNR and FQNEAQ (reference sequence). V was trimmed by 1 base and J by 6 bases, leaving 4 bases between them. The DNA of the CDR3 is TGTGCCAGCAGCTTAGTCCCAAACACCATATATTTT. Protein product: CASSLVPNTIYF.

This clonotype is labeled medium-sized (0.01 to 0.1%). The V call is TRBV5-1, the J call TRBJ1-1; possible D gene TRBD1, 6 bases. This CDR3 is 14 amino acids long. Trimming cost V 4 bases and J 1 base, with 11 bases left between them. The germline gives CDR1 SGHRS, CDR2 YFSETQ. The CDR3 coding sequence is TGCGCCAGCAGCCAGGGGTGGGGGAACACTGAAGCTTTCTTT. Translated: CASSQGWGNTEAFF. Complete variable domain (other parts from reference TRBV5-1 and TRBJ1-1): KAGVTQTPRYLIKTRGQQVTLSCSPISGHRSVSWYQQTPGQGLQFLFEYFSETQRNKGNFPGRFSGRQFSNSRSEMNVSTLELGDSALYLCASSQGWGNTEAFFGQGTRLTVV.

The chain couples TRBV6-1 to TRBJ1-5, with 7 bases lining up with TRBD1. The CDR3 runs 15 residues. Germline V CDR1 and CDR2: MNHNS, SASEGT. V lost 6 bases to trimming and J lost 2 bases; unmatched junction nucleotides: 7. The CDR3, as DNA: TGTGCCAGCAGCCAGGGGAGGGGGCGCAATCAGCCCCAGCATTTT. Residues: CASSQGRGRNQPQHF.

This clonotype has a handful of counts. With a much larger clone just one base away, this may be a read error. V gene TRBV18 combines with J gene TRBJ1-1, with D uncertain. V was pared by 2 bases and J by 4 bases, with 8 bases between. Germline CDR1 reads KGHSH; CDR2 reads LQKENI. CDR3 length equals 13 residues. The CDR3 loop is CASSPMGCTEAFF. DNA for the CDR3: TGTGCCAGCTCACCAATGGGATGCACTGAAGCTTTCTTT.

Many counts were recorded for this clonotype. This sequence joins TRBV20-1 and TRBJ2-5, with D unresolved. Trimming shortened V by 0 bases and J by 4 bases, and 9 bases separated the two germline ends. Germline V CDR1 and CDR2: DFQATT, SNEGSKA (reference sequence). This CDR3 spans 13 amino acids. The CDR3, as DNA: TGCAGTGCTAGAGAGGGGATCAGAGAGACCCAGTACTTC. Amino acid sequence: CSAREGIRETQYF.

This clonotype came up many times. In DNA form, the CDR3 reads TGCGCCAGCAGCTTCGGACACAATGAGCAGTTCTTC. The encoded protein is CASSFGHNEQFF. V is TRBV5-1 and J is TRBJ2-1; no reliable D call. CDR1 is SGHRS and CDR2 is YFSETQ in the germline V gene. Trimming left V 2 bases short and J 5 bases short, with 5 bases between. This CDR3 comprises 12 residues.

This chain connects TRBV10-1 to TRBJ2-1; the D call may be TRBD1 or TRBD2 (6 bases each). The CDR3 spans 12 residues. The V gene's germline CDR1 is WNHNN and CDR2 SYGVQD (reference sequence). The germline V and J ends were trimmed by 0 bases and 13 bases, with 10 bases remaining between them. This chain's CDR3 is CASSESRGHQFF. The CDR3 DNA follows: TGCGCCAGCAGTGAGTCCCGGGGGCATCAGTTCTTC.

This clonotype was detected many times. The chain combines TRBV6-1 with TRBJ1-6, with D unresolved. The CDR3 has 13 residues. Trimming took off 6 bases at V and 0 bases at J, with 3 bases between the two ends. Germline V CDR1 and CDR2: MNHNS, SASEGT. CDR3 bases: TGTGCCAGCAGCCCCTCCTATAATTCACCCCTCCACTTT. Its protein is CASSPSYNSPLHF.

In the case of this clonotype: A read error is possible here, since a much larger clone lies one base away. The gene calls are TRBV2 and TRBJ1-5, with D possibly being TRBD1 (6 bases). There are 13 residues in the CDR3. Germline V gene data show CDR1 as SNHLY and CDR2 as FYNNEI. CDR3 region: CASRGATNQPRHF. CDR3 bases: TGTGCCAGCAGGGGGGCCACCAATCAGCCCCGGCATTTT.

This clonotype was picked up many times. V and J are TRBV28 and TRBJ2-1; tentative D call: TRBD2 (7 bases). The germline V gene has CDR1 MDHEN and CDR2 SYDVKM. V lost 2 bases, J lost 6 bases, and 14 bases lay in between. The CDR3 loop spans 15 amino acids. CDR3 amino acids: CASSLGGGAFNEQFF. The CDR3, as DNA: TGTGCCAGCAGTTTAGGTGGGGGGGCCTTCAATGAGCAGTTCTTC.

The sample holds many counts of this clonotype. J is TRBJ1-5 and V is TRBV10-1; unclear D gene. Trimming shortened V by 3 bases and J by 0 bases, and 0 bases separated the two germline ends. In germline, CDR1 is WNHNN, CDR2 SYGVQD (reference sequence). The CDR3 has 12 residues. The DNA of the CDR3 is TGCGCCAGCAGTGATAGCAATCAGCCCCAGCATTTT. Amino acid sequence: CASSDSNQPQHF.

This clonotype qualifies as medium-sized. The chain couples TRBV19 to TRBJ2-3, with D possibly being TRBD1 (6 bases). The V end was cut by 4 bases, the J end by 0 bases, with 17 bases between. CDR1 is LNHDA and CDR2 is SQIVND in the germline V gene (reference sequence). The CDR3 sequence is 17 residues long. The CDR3 DNA follows: TGTGCCAGTAGTAAGGATTCGGGACACCATAGCACAGATACGCAGTATTTT. It specifies CASSKDSGHHSTDTQYF.

The chain carries TRBV12-3 or TRBV12-4 and TRBJ2-2, with D tentatively TRBD2 (5 bases). The CDR3 has 15 residues. The V and J ends lost 6 bases and 2 bases respectively, with 13 bases between them. The CDR3 here is CASSFGLGNTGELFF. CDR3 DNA sequence: TGTGCCAGCAGCTTCGGACTGGGTAACACCGGGGAGCTGTTTTTT.

The chain combines TRBV25-1 with TRBJ2-1; D is perhaps TRBD1 (5 bases). The DNA end is more similar to TRBJ2-3, so the J call may be wrong. CDR3 size: 20 residues. Germline CDR1 MGHDK, CDR2 SYGVNS. The CDR3 loop is CASSESWGARSGEVGDTQYF. Written as DNA, the CDR3 is TGTGCCAGCAGTGAATCGTGGGGCGCGAGGTCGGGCGAAGTCGGGGATACGCAGTATTTT.

This clonotype was seen a handful of times. This chain joins TRBV28 and TRBJ2-7; 12 nucleotides match TRBD2. The CDR3 length is 16 residues. V gave up 6 bases and J gave up 5 bases; unmatched junction bases: 11. CDR1 is MDHEN, CDR2 SYDVKM, per germline. This chain's CDR3 is CASREASGGAFHEQYF. For the CDR3, the DNA is TGTGCCAGCAGGGAGGCTAGCGGGGGGGCATTCCACGAGCAGTACTTC.